The source of this T cell receptor (beta chain) is a study of blood T cells in healthy people across ages. In germline, CDR1 is ENHRY, CDR2 SYGVKD. The J segment lost 6 bases and the V segment lost 3 bases, leaving 7 bases of the junction unmatched. The CDR3 covers 14 residues. Then a second PCR, running roughly 7 to 11 cycles, was carried out with a sample-barcoded 5' primer and a J-beta primer mix. In TCRdb, the 5' RACE reads were re-called with MiXCR into one record per CDR3 protein. The repertoire holds over a million distinct CDR3 sequences, with approximately 25% as singletons. These same data were also listed under a study on T cells of mothers and their children. That report notes: The people who donated were three healthy Caucasian mothers and their six children.

The V and J genes are TRBV10-3 and TRBJ1-2, with 7 nucleotides matching TRBD1. Sequences were obtained from blood. This receptor was obtained from a girl aged 2 to 9 in good health. The CDR3 DNA sequence: TGTGCCATCAGTGACCCCCCGGGACAGAATGGCTACACCTTC. Amino acids: CAISDPPGQNGYTF.